The 12 T cell receptor beta chains in this list originate from one sample, sequenced in a study of identical twins. TCRdb independently ran MiXCR on the 5' RACE reads; one entry per CDR3 protein. The sample lists about 240,000 distinct CDR3 sequences, over 9.5% occurring once. The sample was memory T cells sorted from blood. These receptor sequences come from a man aged 45-65 years in good health.

This clonotype was picked up many times. The genes are TRBV7-2 and TRBJ1-3; maybe TRBD1 (5 bases). V gave up 5 bases and J gave up 0 bases, with 8 bases separating them. CDR3 length: 14 residues. Germline CDR1 reads SGHTA; CDR2 reads FQGNSA. The CDR3 here is CASSRDLSGNTIYF. CDR3 DNA sequence: TGTGCCAGCAGCCGGGACCTCTCTGGAAACACCATATATTTT. Variable domain in full (rest from reference TRBV7-2 and TRBJ1-3): GAGVSQSPSNKVTEKGKDVELRCDPISGHTALYWYRQSLGQGLEFLIYFQGNSAPDKSGLPSDRFSAERTGGSVSTLTIQRTQQEDSAVYLCASSRDLSGNTIYFGEGSWLTVV.

In its sample, this clonotype was seen many times. The chain has TRBV28 and TRBJ2-7, with 9 positions matching TRBD1. CDR1 is MDHEN, CDR2 SYDVKM, per germline. V lost 1 base and J lost 3; bases outside the gene matches: 1. This CDR3 comprises 14 residues. CDR3: CASSLLDRGYEQYF. CDR3 DNA sequence: TGTGCCAGCAGTTTATTGGACAGGGGCTACGAGCAGTACTTC. Supplemented by reference TRBV28 and TRBJ2-7, the full variable domain reads DVKVTQSSRYLVKRTGEKVFLECVQDMDHENMFWYRQDPGLGLRLIYFSYDVKMKEKGDIPEGYSVSREKKERFSLILESASTNQTSMYLCASSLLDRGYEQYFGPGTRLTVT.

This clonotype turned up a few times. The V call is TRBV7-8, the J call TRBJ2-1; 11 nucleotides line up with TRBD1. The length of the CDR3 is 16 residues. V dropped 5 bases and J dropped 2; count of bases not matched to a gene: 5. CDR1 and CDR2 (germline): SGHVS, FQNEAQ. The CDR3 is CASSQPGQGAYNEQFF. DNA of the CDR3: TGTGCCAGCAGCCAACCGGGACAGGGGGCCTACAATGAGCAGTTCTTC.

The V and J genes are TRBV18 and TRBJ1-5; D call uncertain. This CDR3 comprises 14 residues. V was shortened by 1 base and J by 6 bases, with 10 bases between the two germline ends. CDR1 and CDR2 (germline): KGHSH, LQKENI. CDR3 nucleotide sequence: TGTGCCAGCTCACCACGGGGTGCCGGTCAGCCCCAGCATTTT. Its translation: CASSPRGAGQPQHF.

V and J are TRBV4-1 and TRBJ1-1; 8 positions match TRBD1. The germline CDR1 and CDR2 sequences are MGHRA and YSYEKL. J gave up 4 bases and V 6 bases, and 7 bases lay outside the gene matches. The CDR3 loop spans 14 amino acids. The DNA of the CDR3 is TGCGCCAGCAGTCCGAACAGGGGGAGCACTGAAGCTTTCTTT. This translates into CASSPNRGSTEAFF.

Many counts were recorded for this clonotype. J is TRBJ1-5 and V is TRBV12-3 or TRBV12-4; D may be TRBD1 (5 bases). Between the trimmed V and J ends, which lost 3 bases and 4 bases, there was a span of 22 bases. There are 18 residues in the CDR3. CDR3 DNA: TGTGCCAGCAGTTTTTTCAGGGCGAATTGGAATAGGAATCAGCCCCAGCATTTT. Translated, it gives CASSFFRANWNRNQPQHF.

This clonotype was seen at least ten times. The CDR3 nucleotides are TGTGCCAGCAGCTTAGGGCCTTCCGAGCAGTACTTC. It translates to CASSLGPSEQYF. The chain employs TRBV7-2 and TRBJ2-7; D is unresolved. With 1 base removed from V and 6 bases from J, the gap between germline ends came to 7 bases. The CDR3 is made up of 12 amino acids. In germline, CDR1 is SGHTA, CDR2 FQGNSA.

The V call is TRBV20-1, the J call TRBJ2-2; a weak D match, TRBD2 (5 bases). CDR3 length equals 14 residues. V was cut by 5 bases and J by 5 bases, with 15 bases left in between. Germline V gene lookup returns CDR1 DFQATT and CDR2 SNEGSKA (reference sequence). CDR3 loop: CSAATARDTGELFF. The CDR3, as DNA: TGCAGTGCTGCGACCGCGAGGGATACCGGGGAGCTGTTTTTT.

The V gene is TRBV3-1, the J gene TRBJ2-1, with 7 bases aligning to TRBD1. This CDR3 comprises 14 residues. Germline V gene sequence: CDR1 LGHDT, CDR2 YNNKEL (reference sequence). Germline trimming cut 4 bases from V and 5 bases from J; bases unmatched to any gene: 5. CDR3 nucleotides: TGTGCCAGCAGCCCATACGACAGGGACAATGAGCAGTTCTTC. This sequence encodes CASSPYDRDNEQFF.

This clonotype has just a few counts. The gene calls are TRBV4-2 and TRBJ2-1; 11 bases match TRBD2. This CDR3 has 17 residues. The germline V gene has CDR1 LGHNA and CDR2 YNFKEQ. The V gene end was trimmed by 3 bases and the J gene end by 1 base; junction bases not matched to a gene: 5. The DNA for the CDR3 is TGTGCCAGCAGCCAGGCCGGGACTAGCGGTTCCTACAATGAGCAGTTCTTC. Its translation: CASSQAGTSGSYNEQFF.

This clonotype was recorded a few times. The chain couples TRBV4-3 to TRBJ2-5, with unresolved D. Trimming removed 0 bases from V and 1 base from J, with 9 bases in between. Looked up from germline, CDR1 is LGHNA and CDR2 is YSLEER. The CDR3 spans 15 residues. The CDR3 DNA reads TGCGCCAGCAGCCAAGATATGTCAGGCCAAGAGACCCAGTACTTC. Amino acid sequence: CASSQDMSGQETQYF.

Only a few counts were recorded for this clonotype. The V and J genes are TRBV11-2 and TRBJ2-5, with TRBD1 as a possible D gene (6 bases). Germline CDR1 and CDR2: SGHAT and FQNNGV. The CDR3 has 14 amino acids. V dropped 2 bases and J dropped 5 bases, with 12 bases sitting between them. The CDR3 nucleotides are TGTGCCAGCAGCTTACCTAACAGGGCCGAGACCCAGTACTTC. Protein sequence: CASSLPNRAETQYF.